A single sample gave rise to the 28 T cell receptor beta chains below, sequenced in a study of chemoradiotherapy in HPV16-positive cancers. Libraries were prepared by immunoSEQ multiplex PCR; TCRdb keeps only in-frame clonotypes and omits some of them. The sample carries about 25,000 clones, around 94% recorded once. Sequenced here: blood, sampled from a patient who underwent chemoradiotherapy. These receptors all come from a human donor with HPV-associated anogenital cancer.

The J gene is TRBJ1-5, the V gene TRBV6-5; no firm D call. The germline gives CDR1 MNHEY, CDR2 SVGAGI. The CDR3 sequence is 13 residues long. V lost 6 bases, J lost 3 bases, and 9 bases lay in between. The CDR3 protein is CASRKGFNQPQHF. CDR3 nucleotides: TGTGCCAGCAGAAAGGGTTTCAATCAGCCCCAGCATTTT.

This chain links TRBV5-1 with TRBJ1-2; a weak D match, TRBD1 (6 bases). This CDR3 has 15 amino acids. Trimming cost V 0 bases and J 5 bases, with 14 bases left between them. Germline loops: CDR1 SGHRS, CDR2 YFSETQ. CDR3 sequence: CASSLGTGQGYGYTF. Written as DNA, the CDR3 is TGCGCCAGCAGCTTGGGCACAGGGCAGGGGTATGGCTACACCTTC.

This sequence joins TRBV9 and TRBJ2-5, with D possibly TRBD1 on 6 matching bases. V lost 4 bases, J lost 4 bases, and 17 bases lay in between. Germline V gene lookup returns CDR1 SGDLS and CDR2 YYNGEE. This CDR3 has 15 amino acids. The DNA of the CDR3 is TGTGCCAGCAGCTCAGGGGCTCTTTATGGAGAGACCCAGTACTTC. Its translation is CASSSGALYGETQYF.

The chain has TRBV30 and TRBJ1-4, with 9 positions matching TRBD1. The germline V gene has CDR1 GTSNPN and CDR2 SVGIG (reference sequence). V was clipped by 3 bases and J by 6 bases; unmatched bases: 11. The CDR3 extends over 16 amino acids. The CDR3 sequence: CAWSDFKTGGYEKLFF. In DNA form, the CDR3 reads TGTGCCTGGAGCGATTTTAAGACAGGGGGGTATGAAAAACTGTTTTTT.

The chain links TRBV4-1 to TRBJ2-7; no clear D gene. The germline V gene encodes CDR1 MGHRA and CDR2 YSYEKL. CDR3 length: 19 amino acids. Trimming cost V 0 bases and J 1 base, with 22 bases left between them. The CDR3 bases are TGCGCCAGCAGCCAAGATCAAGGTTTGTTACGGGCCTCTTCCTACGAGCAGTACTTC. Its translation: CASSQDQGLLRASSYEQYF.

The genes are TRBV4-1 and TRBJ1-1; D unresolved. This CDR3 contains 18 residues. Trimming took 1 base from V and 4 from J, leaving 22 bases between them. Germline CDR1 MGHRA, CDR2 YSYEKL. The CDR3: CASSQVNFIGPSGTEAFF. The CDR3 region has the DNA TGCGCCAGCAGCCAAGTTAACTTTATCGGCCCTTCGGGCACTGAAGCTTTCTTT.

This rearrangement joins TRBV2 to TRBJ2-7; possibly TRBD1 for D (5 bases). The CDR3 consists of 15 residues. With 3 bases removed from V and 1 base from J, the gap between germline ends came to 13 bases. Germline V gives CDR1 SNHLY, CDR2 FYNNEI. This chain's CDR3 is CASSDSRAYSYEQYF. The CDR3, as DNA: TGTGCCAGCAGTGATTCCAGGGCTTATTCCTACGAGCAGTACTTC.

V is TRBV28 and J is TRBJ2-7; TRBD1 is a possible D gene (6 bases). Germline CDR1 reads MDHEN; CDR2 reads SYDVKM. V lost 3 bases and J lost 0, with 9 bases in between. The CDR3 runs to 14 residues. The CDR3 spells CASSFLQGSYEQYF. As DNA, the CDR3 is TGTGCCAGCAGTTTTTTACAGGGCTCCTACGAGCAGTACTTC.

This clone has only one observation. The J gene is TRBJ1-3, the V gene TRBV14; a possible D gene is TRBD1 (6 bases). Looked up from germline, CDR1 is SGHDN and CDR2 is FVKESK. The CDR3 covers 16 residues. V dropped 0 bases and J dropped 2 bases, with 11 bases sitting between them. The CDR3: CASSQEWGRPGNTIYF. The CDR3 nucleotides are TGTGCCAGCAGCCAAGAATGGGGGCGCCCTGGAAACACCATATATTTT.

CDR3 residues: CASSVRRGPYNEQFF. The CDR3 region has the DNA TGTGCCAGCAGCGTCCGCAGGGGGCCCTACAATGAGCAGTTCTTC. The chain recombines TRBV7-3 with TRBJ2-1; TRBD1 aligns across 8 bases. V lost 5 bases, J lost 2 bases, and 5 bases stayed unmatched. CDR3 length equals 15 residues. Per the germline V gene, CDR1 is SGHTA and CDR2 is FQGTGA. Together with reference TRBV7-3 and TRBJ2-1, the CDR3 gives the full variable domain: GAGVSQTPSNKVTEKGKYVELRCDPISGHTALYWYRQSLGQGPEFLIYFQGTGAADDSGLPNDRFFAVRPEGSVSTLKIQRTERGDSAVYLCASSVRRGPYNEQFFGPGTRLTVL.

The chain couples TRBV28 to TRBJ2-2; TRBD1 aligns across 7 bases. The CDR3 has 16 residues. Germline-derived CDR1 and CDR2 are MDHEN and SYDVKM. Germline trimming cut 10 bases from V and 6 bases from J; bases unmatched to any gene: 17. The CDR3 is CATSRQGPSAAGELFF. The DNA of the CDR3 is TGTGCCACTTCCAGACAGGGACCCTCGGCCGCCGGGGAGCTGTTTTTT. Variable domain in full (rest from reference TRBV28 and TRBJ2-2): DVKVTQSSRYLVKRTGEKVFLECVQDMDHENMFWYRQDPGLGLRLIYFSYDVKMKEKGDIPEGYSVSREKKERFSLILESASTNQTSMYLCATSRQGPSAAGELFFGEGSRLTVL.

The chain is built from TRBV7-2 and TRBJ1-4; weak D call: TRBD1 (6 bases). CDR3 length: 15 residues. Germline V gene data show CDR1 as SGHTA and CDR2 as FQGNSA. V lost 5 bases to trimming and J lost 7 bases, with 17 bases between them. The CDR3 sequence is CASSQPRTDGEKLFF. The CDR3 bases are TGTGCCAGCAGCCAACCGCGGACAGATGGTGAAAAACTGTTTTTT.

The chain couples TRBV6-5 to TRBJ1-2; TRBD1 is a possible D gene (5 bases). This CDR3 spans 14 amino acids. V was clipped by 0 bases and J by 7 bases, with 12 bases between them. From germline, CDR1 is MNHEY and CDR2 SVGAGI. Here the CDR3 DNA reads TGTGCCAGCAGTTACTCGAATCAGGGACCTGGCTACACCTTC. This translates into CASSYSNQGPGYTF.

The V call is TRBV27, the J call TRBJ1-1, with 9 bases matching TRBD1. V gave up 5 bases and J gave up 1 base; unmatched junction bases: 5. Germline assignment: CDR1 MNHEY and CDR2 SMNVEV (reference sequence). This CDR3 has 15 amino acids. CDR3 protein: CASSPRTGANTEAFF. CDR3 sequence (DNA): TGTGCCAGCAGTCCCAGGACAGGGGCGAACACTGAAGCTTTCTTT.

The chain links TRBV2 to TRBJ1-4, with D uncertain. CDR1 and CDR2 (germline): SNHLY, FYNNEI. CDR3 size: 13 residues. Trimming pared 7 bases from V and 7 bases from J, leaving 13 bases between. The CDR3 protein is CASNRVEGEKLFF. CDR3 DNA sequence: TGTGCCAGCAATAGAGTAGAGGGTGAAAAACTGTTTTTT.

The V call is TRBV28, the J call TRBJ2-7; D ambiguous. The CDR3 totals 12 residues. V shed 6 bases and J shed 4 bases, with 10 bases lying between them. Germline V lookup: CDR1 MDHEN, CDR2 SYDVKM. CDR3 DNA: TGTGCCAGCAGACAAGACCCTTACGAGCAGTACTTC. Translated, it gives CASRQDPYEQYF. The whole variable domain, remainder taken from reference TRBV28 and TRBJ2-7, is DVKVTQSSRYLVKRTGEKVFLECVQDMDHENMFWYRQDPGLGLRLIYFSYDVKMKEKGDIPEGYSVSREKKERFSLILESASTNQTSMYLCASRQDPYEQYFGPGTRLTVT.

The V and J genes are TRBV30 and TRBJ2-4; D remains unclear. The V gene's germline CDR1 is GTSNPN and CDR2 SVGIG (reference sequence). There are 12 residues in the CDR3. The V gene lost 0 bases and the J gene lost 9 bases, with 9 bases spanning the gap. CDR3 region: CAWSVTAAIQYF. The CDR3 DNA reads TGTGCCTGGAGTGTGACGGCAGCCATTCAGTACTTC.

The chain recombines TRBV15 with TRBJ2-7, with a possible D match to TRBD1 (6 bases). The CDR3 contains 16 residues. The V gene's germline CDR1 is LNHNV and CDR2 YYDKDF (reference sequence). The V end lost 3 bases, the J end lost 3 bases, and 18 bases lay between the germline ends. The CDR3 sequence is CATSRGQRVGGYEQYF. The CDR3 DNA reads TGTGCCACCAGCAGGGGCCAGAGGGTAGGGGGCTACGAGCAGTACTTC.

The chain has TRBV2 and TRBJ1-2, with 9 positions matching TRBD1. This CDR3 comprises 14 residues. Per germline, CDR1 SNHLY and CDR2 FYNNEI. Unmatched junction bases numbered 10, after V lost 6 bases and J lost 8 bases. CDR3 nucleotides: TGTGCCAGCAGGAGGGGGGGACAGGGTTTAGGCTACACCTTC. Translation gives CASRRGGQGLGYTF.

This sequence joins TRBV6-1 and TRBJ2-7; weak D call: TRBD2 (5 bases). Trimming cost V 6 bases and J 2 bases, with 14 bases left between them. The CDR3 is 14 amino acids. CDR1 and CDR2 (germline): MNHNS, SASEGT. The chain's CDR3 is CASRPLAGAYEQYF. In DNA form, the CDR3 reads TGTGCCAGCAGGCCCCTAGCAGGAGCCTACGAGCAGTACTTC.

This chain uses TRBV29-1 with TRBJ1-2; 10 bases fit TRBD1. Unmatched junction bases numbered 4, after V lost 7 bases and J lost 8 bases. There are 11 residues in the CDR3. Germline lookup yields CDR1 SQVTM and CDR2 ANQGSEA. CDR3 region: CSAMTGGGYTF. CDR3 nucleotides: TGCAGCGCTATGACAGGGGGCGGCTACACCTTC.

The genes are TRBV6-5 and TRBJ2-2; TRBD2 agrees at 10 bases. The length of the CDR3 is 15 residues. The germline V gene encodes CDR1 MNHEY and CDR2 SVGAGI. Trimming at V came to 0 bases and at J to 10 bases, leaving 5 bases not matched to a gene. CDR3 sequence (DNA): TGTGCCAGCAGTTACTCGAGCGGGGGGGCGATGGAGCTGTTTTTT. Encoded protein: CASSYSSGGAMELFF.

The chain uses TRBV11-3 and TRBJ2-3, with 7 bases lining up with TRBD1. The CDR3 covers 16 residues. J gave up 4 bases and V 4 bases, and 11 bases lay outside the gene matches. Germline V gives CDR1 SGHNT, CDR2 YENEEA. CDR3 DNA: TGTGCCAGCAGCTCTAGCCCGAACAGGGGTTCAGATACGCAGTATTTT. Encoded protein: CASSSSPNRGSDTQYF. Supplemented by reference TRBV11-3 and TRBJ2-3, the full variable domain reads EAGVVQSPRYKIIEKKQPVAFWCNPISGHNTLYWYLQNLGQGPELLIRYENEEAVDDSQLPKDRFSAERLKGVDSTLKIQPAELGDSAVYLCASSSSPNRGSDTQYFGPGTRLTVL.

This rearrangement joins TRBV6-5 to TRBJ2-2; D gene uncertain. Germline V gene sequence: CDR1 MNHEY, CDR2 SVGAGI. Trimming left V 6 bases short and J 0 bases short, with 11 bases between. This CDR3 region has 15 residues. CDR3 region: CASSPGGSNTGELFF. The CDR3 nucleotides read TGTGCCAGCAGCCCGGGTGGCTCGAACACCGGGGAGCTGTTTTTT.

V and J are TRBV10-3 and TRBJ2-3; the D is unclear. CDR1 is ENHRY, CDR2 SYGVKD, per germline. This CDR3 region has 11 residues. Trimming cost V 8 bases and J 2 bases, with 5 bases left between them. The CDR3: CAIGNTDTQYF. CDR3 DNA sequence: TGTGCCATCGGGAACACAGATACGCAGTATTTT.

The chain links TRBV7-6 to TRBJ2-5; 10 bases agree with TRBD2. With 0 bases clipped from V and 0 bases from J, the junction kept 4 bases outside the gene matches. Germline CDR1 and CDR2: SGHVS and FNYEAQ. The CDR3 consists of 17 residues. The CDR3 here is CASSLASGRTYQETQYF. The CDR3 DNA follows: TGTGCCAGCAGCTTAGCTAGCGGGAGGACGTACCAAGAGACCCAGTACTTC.

The chain employs TRBV6-5 and TRBJ1-3, with 9 bases fitting TRBD1. The CDR3 is made up of 15 amino acids. J was trimmed by 5 bases and V by 5 bases; bases with no gene match: 7. The V gene's germline CDR1 is MNHEY and CDR2 SVGAGI. Here the CDR3 reads CASSMTGTGRNTIYF. In DNA, the CDR3 is TGTGCCAGCAGTATGACCGGGACAGGGAGAAACACCATATATTTT.

This clone was detected only a few times. This chain connects TRBV18 to TRBJ1-6; D not resolved. The CDR3 length is 14 residues. Germline CDR1 is KGHSH and CDR2 is LQKENI. V dropped 1 base and J dropped 9 bases, with 10 bases sitting between them. The CDR3, as DNA: TGTGCCAGCTCACCACAGGGTGAGGGTTCACCCCTCCACTTT. Translation: CASSPQGEGSPLHF.